These 23 T cell receptor beta chains were all obtained from the same sample, sequenced in a study of OX40 agonist ivuxolimab in advanced cancers. Here immunoSEQ multiplex PCR was the method, and the copy in TCRdb shows in-frame clones only, minus some. The table has some 60,000 clones, 80% to 90% seen once. The sample in question was CD4+ or CD8+ T cells sorted from blood, obtained in a trial of the OX40 agonist ivuxolimab. These receptors originate from an adult with an advanced solid tumor such as melanoma, head and neck, liver or kidney cancer.

This chain joins TRBV5-6 and TRBJ2-3; 7 bases map to TRBD2. The CDR3 is made up of 14 amino acids. Germline V gene sequence: CDR1 SGHDT, CDR2 YYEEEE. The trim removed 4 bases at V and 4 bases at J, leaving 6 bases unmatched. CDR3 coding DNA: TGTGCCAGCAGCCTTTGGGGGAGGGCAGATACGCAGTATTTT. The encoded protein is CASSLWGRADTQYF.

This clone was counted only a few times. The J gene is TRBJ1-2, the V gene TRBV6-1; D gene ambiguous. The CDR3 sequence is 12 residues long. V lost 4 bases and J 8 bases, leaving 11 bases between the germline ends. Germline V gene sequence: CDR1 MNHNS, CDR2 SASEGT. The CDR3 nucleotides are TGTGCCAGCAGTGCCGGGGAAGGGGGCTACACCTTC. The encoded protein is CASSAGEGGYTF.

The chain links TRBV7-6 to TRBJ1-6, with unresolved D. Trimming removed 2 bases from V and 6 bases from J, with 2 bases in between. The CDR3 is 12 amino acids. The V gene's germline CDR1 is SGHVS and CDR2 FNYEAQ. CDR3 sequence: CASSLINSPLHF. The CDR3 nucleotides read TGTGCCAGCAGCTTAATTAATTCACCCCTCCACTTT.

The table lists this clone with a few counts. This chain uses TRBV6-5 with TRBJ1-2; D may be TRBD1 (5 bases). Germline V gene data show CDR1 as MNHEY and CDR2 as SVGAGI. The CDR3 loop spans 14 amino acids. V lost 6 bases, J lost 3 bases, and 14 bases lay in between. CDR3 loop: CASRVMGVDYGYTF. CDR3 in DNA: TGTGCCAGCAGGGTGATGGGGGTGGACTATGGCTACACCTTC.

V is TRBV7-3 and J is TRBJ2-2; D might be TRBD1 or TRBD2, each matching 5 bases. This CDR3 contains 15 residues. V gave up 7 bases and J gave up 2 bases, with 14 bases separating them. CDR1 and CDR2 from the germline V gene are SGHTA and FQGTGA. The CDR3 sequence: CASTYTRTNTGELFF. CDR3 in DNA: TGTGCCAGCACTTACACTAGGACAAACACCGGGGAGCTGTTTTTT.

The chain has TRBV6-1 and TRBJ2-7; possibly TRBD2 for D (5 bases). The CDR3 has 13 residues. CDR1 is MNHNS, CDR2 SASEGT, per germline. Trimming took 3 bases from V and 3 from J, leaving 9 bases between them. The CDR3 region is CASSDPGSYEQYV. The CDR3 region has the DNA TGTGCCAGCAGTGACCCGGGAAGCTACGAGCAGTACGTC.

The V call is TRBV18, the J call TRBJ2-7; D remains ambiguous. Trimming shortened V by 0 bases and J by 0 bases, and 3 bases separated the two germline ends. CDR3 length: 13 residues. Germline values: CDR1 KGHSH, CDR2 LQKENI. The CDR3 DNA sequence: TGTGCCAGCTCACCACCGGGCTCCTACGAGCAGTACGTC. This gives the protein CASSPPGSYEQYV.

The chain recombines TRBV25-1 with TRBJ2-1; D is undetermined. CDR1 and CDR2 (germline): MGHDK, SYGVNS. V gave up 3 bases and J gave up 8 bases, with 8 bases separating them. This CDR3 has 12 amino acids. CDR3 sequence: CASSDSSDEQFF. The CDR3 nucleotides are TGTGCCAGCAGTGATAGCAGCGATGAGCAGTTCTTC. The full variable domain, completed using reference TRBV25-1 and TRBJ2-1, is EADIYQTPRYLVIGTGKKITLECSQTMGHDKMYWYQQDPGMELHLIHYSYGVNSTEKGDLSSESTVSRIRTEHFPLTLESARPSHTSQYLCASSDSSDEQFFGPGTRLTVL.

The sample holds one count of this clone. The rearrangement joins TRBV7-8 to TRBJ1-3; D uncertain. The CDR3 spans 15 residues. V shed 2 bases and J shed 2 bases, with 10 bases lying between them. From germline, CDR1 is SGHVS and CDR2 FQNEAQ. CDR3 sequence: CASSLNRGAGNTIYF. For the CDR3, the DNA is TGTGCCAGCAGCTTAAACAGAGGCGCTGGAAACACCATATATTTT.

The rearrangement links TRBV6-1 to TRBJ1-1; D is perhaps TRBD1 (5 bases). This CDR3 region has 14 residues. Germline V gene lookup returns CDR1 MNHNS and CDR2 SASEGT. The germline V and J ends were trimmed by 8 bases and 5 bases, with 18 bases remaining between them. The CDR3 region has the DNA TGTGCCAGCCGGGACTTCGAAGCGGGGACTGAAGCTTTCTTT. Protein product: CASRDFEAGTEAFF.

The rearrangement links TRBV7-2 to TRBJ2-5; D not resolved. V shed 5 bases and J shed 1 base, with 5 bases lying between them. This CDR3 comprises 12 residues. CDR1 and CDR2 from the germline V gene are SGHTA and FQGNSA. CDR3 residues: CASSAFQETQYF. The DNA of the CDR3 is TGTGCCAGCAGCGCCTTCCAAGAGACCCAGTACTTC.

The V gene is TRBV5-1, the J gene TRBJ2-7, with unresolved D. The CDR3 loop spans 14 amino acids. With 3 bases removed from V and 1 base from J, the gap between germline ends came to 11 bases. CDR1 SGHRS and CDR2 YFSETQ come from the germline V gene. This chain's CDR3 is CASSSRPSSYEQYV. The CDR3 DNA is TGCGCCAGCAGCTCTCGACCGTCTTCCTACGAGCAGTACGTC.

The chain employs TRBV5-4 and TRBJ2-3; TRBD2 aligns across 12 bases. Germline V gene lookup returns CDR1 SGHNT and CDR2 YYREEE (reference sequence). CDR3 length: 16 amino acids. Trimming took 4 bases from V and 3 from J; bases not matched to a gene: 6. In DNA form, the CDR3 reads TGTGCCAGCAGCACCCCGACTAGCGGGAGTACAGATACGCAGTATTTT. Translation gives CASSTPTSGSTDTQYF. The full variable domain, in which reference TRBV5-4 and TRBJ2-3 provide the parts outside the CDR3, is ETGVTQSPTHLIKTRGQQVTLRCSSQSGHNTVSWYQQALGQGPQFIFQYYREEENGRGNFPPRFSGLQFPNYSSELNVNALELDDSALYLCASSTPTSGSTDTQYFGPGTRLTVL.

The chain employs TRBV18 and TRBJ2-5; D ambiguous. CDR3 length: 11 amino acids. The ends were cut back, 2 bases at V and 4 bases at J, with 2 bases in the middle. Germline CDR1 and CDR2: KGHSH and LQKENI. CDR3 DNA sequence: TGTGCCAGCTCACCAGCAGAGACCCAGTACTTC. This translates into CASSPAETQYF. The full variable domain, in which reference TRBV18 and TRBJ2-5 provide the parts outside the CDR3, is NAGVMQNPRHLVRRRGQEARLRCSPMKGHSHVYWYRQLPEEGLKFMVYLQKENIIDESGMPKERFSAEFPKEGPSILRIQQVVRGDSAAYFCASSPAETQYFGPGTRLLVL.

This clone appeared a single time. V usage is TRBV27 and J usage is TRBJ2-5, with 13 bases fitting TRBD2. V shed 4 bases, J shed 4 bases, and the junction held 6 bases outside the gene matches. Germline CDR1 is MNHEY and CDR2 is SMNVEV (reference sequence). The CDR3 is made up of 16 amino acids. CDR3 nucleotides: TGTGCCAGCAGTTCCGGACTAGCGGGAGATGGAGAGACCCAGTACTTC. Residues: CASSSGLAGDGETQYF.

The chain carries TRBV6-6 and TRBJ2-2; 11 bases fit TRBD1. The V gene's germline CDR1 is MNHNY and CDR2 SVGAGI (reference sequence). The CDR3 sequence is 15 residues long. The V and J ends lost 5 bases and 4 bases, in that order; junction bases with no gene match: 3. The CDR3 DNA follows: TGTGCCAGCAGTACGGGACAGGGGGGCACCGGGGAGCTGTTTTTT. This gives the protein CASSTGQGGTGELFF.

This clone came up a few times. V and J are TRBV7-9 and TRBJ2-3, with D possibly TRBD2 on 6 matching bases. This CDR3 region has 16 residues. The V gene's germline CDR1 is SEHNR and CDR2 FQNEAQ (reference sequence). Deletions cut 1 base from V and 2 bases from J, with 13 bases between. The CDR3 DNA is TGTGCCAGCAGCTTAGTTTGGCGGGGAACCACAGATACGCAGTATTTT. Translated, it gives CASSLVWRGTTDTQYF.

In its sample, this clone was seen once. The chain uses TRBV6-1 and TRBJ2-1; the D is unclear. The germline V gene encodes CDR1 MNHNS and CDR2 SASEGT. This CDR3 region has 15 residues. The V and J ends lost 6 bases and 2 bases respectively, with 14 bases between them. CDR3 in DNA: TGTGCCAGCAGCCCTGACCTTCTAACCTACAATGAGCAGTTCTTC. Translating gives CASSPDLLTYNEQFF.

The chain is built from TRBV6-1 and TRBJ2-1, with TRBD1 matching 9 bases. The CDR3 runs 15 residues. The J segment lost 5 bases and the V segment lost 3 bases, leaving 5 bases of the junction unmatched. Germline loops: CDR1 MNHNS, CDR2 SASEGT. CDR3 bases: TGTGCCAGCAGTGACTACAGGGGGCCGGACAATGAGCAGTTCTTC. It specifies CASSDYRGPDNEQFF.

The CDR3 DNA follows: TGTGCCAGCAGTTACGGTGCGGGAGGGCCCACCGGGGAGCTGTTTTTT. Translation: CASSYGAGGPTGELFF. This chain links TRBV6-5 with TRBJ2-2; 9 bases match TRBD2. The J segment lost 4 bases and the V segment lost 2 bases, leaving 5 bases of the junction unmatched. CDR3 length: 16 residues. CDR1 and CDR2 (germline): MNHEY, SVGAGI.

This clone has only one observation. The chain joins TRBV6-6 to TRBJ1-1; D perhaps matches TRBD1 (5 bases). V was cut by 0 bases and J by 1 base, with 9 bases left in between. CDR1 and CDR2 from the germline V gene are MNHNY and SVGAGI (reference sequence). This CDR3 comprises 15 residues. CDR3 in amino acids: CASSYSMGRNTEAFF. CDR3 DNA: TGTGCCAGCAGTTACTCGATGGGACGGAACACTGAAGCTTTCTTT.

This chain links TRBV5-8 with TRBJ1-5; D is unresolved. The V gene's germline CDR1 is SGHTS and CDR2 YDEGEE. Trimming took 1 base from V and 7 from J, leaving 15 bases between them. The CDR3 has 15 amino acids. DNA for the CDR3: TGTGCCAGCAGCTTGAAGCACCCCGAACTCCAGCCCCAGCATTTT. It specifies CASSLKHPELQPQHF.

The CDR3 nucleotides are TGTGCCAGCAGCGCGCCGGGAGTCGGTGAGACCCAGTACTTC. Amino acids: CASSAPGVGETQYF. J is TRBJ2-5 and V is TRBV5-5, with D tentatively TRBD2 (6 bases). Between the trimmed V and J ends, which lost 4 bases and 5 bases, there was a span of 15 bases. This CDR3 has 14 residues. CDR1 is SGHKS, CDR2 YYEKEE, per germline (reference sequence).